The present TCR beta chain was sequenced within a study of T cell responses to AZD1222 COVID-19 vaccine. Using immunoSEQ multiplex PCR, the repertoire was profiled, and TCRdb retains in-frame clones only, with some absent. The sample gives 140,000 to 150,000 clones, roughly 88% of which show up once; approximately 16% is in the top ten. The material sequenced was peripheral blood, taken on day 0 of AZD1222 vaccination. The TCR comes from an adult in good health.

DNA of the CDR3: TGTGCCAGCACCAAGGGGAACCTCAACACTGAAGCTTTCTTT. This gives the protein CASTKGNLNTEAFF. The chain combines TRBV11-2 with TRBJ1-1; a weak D match, TRBD1 (5 bases). From germline, CDR1 is SGHAT and CDR2 FQNNGV. The V gene lost 7 bases and the J gene lost 2 bases, with 14 bases spanning the gap. The CDR3 loop spans 14 amino acids.